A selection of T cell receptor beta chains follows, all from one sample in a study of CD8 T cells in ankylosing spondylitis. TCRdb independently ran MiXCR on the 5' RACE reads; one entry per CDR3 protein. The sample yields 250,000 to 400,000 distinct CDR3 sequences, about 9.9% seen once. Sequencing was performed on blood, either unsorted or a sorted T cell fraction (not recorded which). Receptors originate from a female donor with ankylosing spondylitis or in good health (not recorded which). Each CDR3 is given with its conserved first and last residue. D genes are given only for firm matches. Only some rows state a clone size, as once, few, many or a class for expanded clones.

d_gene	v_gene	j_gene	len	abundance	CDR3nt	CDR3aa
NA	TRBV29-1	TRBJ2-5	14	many	TGCAGCGTTGTTCGGGGAGCCGTCCAAGAGACCCAGTACTTC	CSVVRGAVQETQYF
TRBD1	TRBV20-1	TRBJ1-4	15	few	TGCAGTGCTAGGGGAACAGGGGCAGGAGTGAAAAAACTGTTTTTT	CSARGTGAGVKKLFF
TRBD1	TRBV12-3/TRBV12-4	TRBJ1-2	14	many	TGTGCCAGCAGTTCGGGACAGGGGGTCTATGGCTACACCTTC	CASSSGQGVYGYTF
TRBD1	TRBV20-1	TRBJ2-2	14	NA	TGCAGTGCCCCGGGGACAGGGTTCACCGGGGAGCTGTTTTTT	CSAPGTGFTGELFF
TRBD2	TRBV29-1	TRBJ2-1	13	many	TGCAGCGTTGAATTAGCGGGAGTTATTGAGCAGTTCTTC	CSVELAGVIEQFF
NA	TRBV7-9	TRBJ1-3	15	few	TGTGCCAGCAGCGGGAGTGGGATTCCTGGAAACACCATATATTTT	CASSGSGIPGNTIYF
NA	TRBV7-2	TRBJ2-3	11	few	TGTGCCAGCAGCTTAGGGTGGTCCCAGTATTTT	CASSLGWSQYF
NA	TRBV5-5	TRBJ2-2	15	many	TGTGCCAGCAGCTTGGGTCACCCGAACACCGGGGAGCTGTTTTTT	CASSLGHPNTGELFF
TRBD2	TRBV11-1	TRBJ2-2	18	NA	TGTGCCAGCAGCGGACGACTAGCGGGAGGGCCTGACACCGGGGAGCTGTTTTTT	CASSGRLAGGPDTGELFF
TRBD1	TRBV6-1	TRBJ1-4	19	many	TGTGCCAGCAGTCAATCAACCTCCGGGACAGGGTCTCCTAATGAAAAACTGTTTTTT	CASSQSTSGTGSPNEKLFF
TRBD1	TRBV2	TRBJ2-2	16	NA	TGTGCCAGCAGTGTACAGGGGGCGAAAAACACCGGGGAGCTGTTTTTT	CASSVQGAKNTGELFF
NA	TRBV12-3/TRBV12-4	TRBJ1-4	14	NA	TGTGCCAGCAGTTTCCTGGGAGTGGGTGAAAAACTGTTTTTT	CASSFLGVGEKLFF
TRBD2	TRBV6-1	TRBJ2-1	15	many	TGTGCCAGCAGTGAGTCTAGCGGGGGGGCCAATGAGCAGTTCTTC	CASSESSGGANEQFF
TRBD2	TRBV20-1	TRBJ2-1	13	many	TGCAGTGCTAGTTGGCGGGAGATGGATGAGCAGTTCTTC	CSASWREMDEQFF
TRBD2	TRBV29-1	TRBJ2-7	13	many	TGCAGCGTTGGAGGGAGGGCCGAATACGAGCAGTACTTC	CSVGGRAEYEQYF